This TCR beta chain was sequenced for a study of PD-L1 blockade in urothelial cancer (dated by TCRdb to about 2017). With regard to the full study: All patients started therapy at some point between 2014 and 2016 and received atezolizumab 1,200 mg intravenously every 3 weeks. Progression-free survival longer than 6 months counted as durable clinical benefit, and TCR features were additionally tested against both progression-free and overall survival. Twenty-five of 29 patients were males with bladder-origin urothelial cancer, and about 65% of the roughly 30 reported a prior smoking history. Around 30 patients had pretreatment blood TCR-seq, some 25 had at least one posttreatment blood collection, and some 25 had tumor TCR-seq. Blood samples were analyzed 3 weeks after the start of treatment (second dose) and 6 weeks after the start of treatment. Blood samples gave a median of about 140,000 T cells and 77,000 or so unique TCRs, with a median clonality of approximately 0.078. Roughly 10 patients achieved durable clinical benefit and 20 did not. An ECOG performance status of 0 or 1 was recorded for the patients, and 0 to 3 prior chemotherapy regimens had been received by the patients. An exploratory multi-omic analysis was conducted of the somatic, immune and clinical correlates of response to PD-L1 blockade with atezolizumab in urothelial cancer. Whole exome sequencing and RNA sequencing of pretreatment tumors were performed alongside TCR sequencing in the same patients. Pretreatment tumor samples, along with matched peripheral blood collected serially before and after atezolizumab treatment, underwent TCR sequencing.

The junction carries 24 bases between V and J, which are trimmed by 3 bases and 7 bases respectively. In the germline V gene, CDR1 corresponds to LGHNA and CDR2 to YSLEER. The CDR3 runs 17 residues from the cysteine to the phenylalanine. Only the CDR3 DNA is retained, 51 bases long and in frame from the first base. To estimate absolute template abundance from read counts, synthetic TCR analog templates were spiked into each PCR. TCRbeta CDR3 regions were amplified from genomic DNA with bias-controlled V and J gene primers using the immunoSEQ assay. Rearranged TCRbeta segments were sequenced at approximately 20X coverage. The original pipeline was this. Sequencing errors were corrected by clustering and CDR3s were annotated against IMGT to assign V, D and J genes. Downstream analyses used only productive TCRbeta rearrangements and left out out-of-frame or stop-codon sequences. To compute clonality, Shannon entropy was normalized by the log of the number of unique productive sequences and then subtracted from one. Clones differing between time points or between blood and tumor were identified using Fisher's exact test with Benjamini-Hochberg correction, with an adjusted p below 0.01 applied as the threshold. TCRdb re-hosts the immuneACCESS table, in-frame sequences only. Its copies lack some clones; in the studies checked, an unresolved V gene accounts for under half of them, and the cause for the rest is not known. The DNA was the basis for D and trimming; V, J and clone size are from that table. The sample table holds some 84,000 clones, of which 75% to 90% were seen once. Of the sample, approximately 6% falls within the top ten clones.

The study at large found these results: A pretreatment peripheral blood TCR clonality below the median was linked to improved progression-free and overall survival. Because of the small sample size (n ≈ 29) and the many exploratory analyses performed, the results are intended to be regarded as hypothesis-generating. At 3 weeks after the start of treatment, tumor-associated TCR clones in peripheral blood had expanded more in patients with durable benefit (n ≈ 20, p = 0.022).

The cohort included about 30 patients with locally advanced or metastatic urothelial carcinoma who were treated at Memorial Sloan Kettering on a trial protocol. Peripheral blood mononuclear cells were collected pretreatment and during treatment, with between 1 and 8 total time points per patient. The Qiagen DNeasy Blood extraction kit was used to purify genomic DNA from total PBMCs and tumor samples. PBMCs were collected pretreatment and during treatment, and were isolated and stored as previously described. On this clone itself: Its antigen remains undetermined. No clone much larger than this one lies a single base away; base qualities are absent.

This receptor was obtained from a woman in her seventies with urothelial cancer. The sequenced sample was PBMCs, obtained around atezolizumab (anti-PD-L1) treatment. Recombination linked TRBV4-3 to TRBJ1-2; the best D guess is TRBD1, with 6 bases matching. In nucleotide form, the sequence is TGCGCCAGCAGCCACTCCGCGAGGGGGGGCAGGGCAGCTGGCTACACCTTC. Translated, it reads CASSHSARGGRAAGYTF.